This T cell receptor (beta chain) was recovered during a study of control samples from healthy donors and cancer patients. Clones were sequenced by immunoSEQ multiplex PCR, and TCRdb holds only the in-frame ones, with some missing. The table shows about 28,000 clones, with around three quarters occurring only once. This clone was seen only once. V dropped 2 bases and J dropped 1; count of bases not matched to a gene: 6. This CDR3 contains 16 residues. Germline V gene sequence: CDR1 SGDLS, CDR2 YYNGEE. The sample consisted of PBMCs. The TCR sequence derives from a man between 60 and 75 years old with head and neck cancer. The V and J genes are TRBV9 and TRBJ2-1; the match to TRBD2 covers 7 bases. This CDR3 is CASSVGSGQSYNEQFF. For the CDR3, the DNA is TGTGCCAGCAGCGTTGGTAGCGGGCAATCCTACAATGAGCAGTTCTTC.